A selection of T cell receptor beta chains follows, all from one sample in a study of control samples from healthy donors and cancer patients. Assay: immunoSEQ multiplex PCR; the TCRdb copy retains only in-frame clones and omits some. The table records around 58,000 clones, about 96% of them present only once. Sequences were obtained from blood. Receptors were obtained from a woman aged 18-29 years in good health. Both conserved end residues are part of each CDR3. The D gene is left open where the match is weak.

d_call: TRBD2; v_call: TRBV7-3; cdr3_length: 15; j_call: TRBJ2-3; cdr3_aa: CASSSSGASTDTQYF; cdr3_nt: TGTGCCAGCAGCTCTAGCGGGGCTAGCACAGATACGCAGTATTTT
d_call: -; v_call: TRBV3-1/TRBV3-2; cdr3_length: 14; j_call: TRBJ1-1; cdr3_aa: CASSQGQMNTEAFF; cdr3_nt: TGTGCCAGCAGCCAAGGACAGATGAACACTGAAGCTTTCTTT
d_call: -; v_call: TRBV7-2; cdr3_length: 14; j_call: TRBJ1-6; cdr3_aa: CASSVDSTRSPLHF; cdr3_nt: TGTGCCAGCAGCGTGGACAGCACCCGTTCACCCCTCCACTTT
d_call: -; v_call: TRBV19; cdr3_length: 12; j_call: TRBJ2-1; cdr3_aa: CASRDTYNEQFF; cdr3_nt: TGTGCCAGCCGGGACACTTACAATGAGCAGTTCTTC
d_call: TRBD1; v_call: TRBV7-3; cdr3_length: 14; j_call: TRBJ2-1; cdr3_aa: CASSMGQGPNEQFF; cdr3_nt: TGTGCCAGCAGCATGGGACAGGGCCCCAATGAGCAGTTCTTC
d_call: -; v_call: TRBV19; cdr3_length: 17; j_call: TRBJ2-5; cdr3_aa: CASSIGGTGTLRETQYF; cdr3_nt: TGTGCCAGTAGTATAGGGGGGACCGGGACCCTTCGAGAGACCCAGTACTTC
d_call: TRBD2; v_call: TRBV2; cdr3_length: 16; j_call: TRBJ2-1; cdr3_aa: CASSVWEGGSYNEQFF; cdr3_nt: TGTGCCAGCAGTGTGTGGGAGGGCGGCTCCTACAATGAGCAGTTCTTC
d_call: -; v_call: TRBV5-6; cdr3_length: 14; j_call: TRBJ1-2; cdr3_aa: CASRPSGRPWGYTF; cdr3_nt: TGTGCCAGCAGACCTTCCGGGAGACCTTGGGGCTACACCTTC
d_call: -; v_call: TRBV11-3; cdr3_length: 18; j_call: TRBJ1-5; cdr3_aa: CASSLGQGPFLSNQPQHF; cdr3_nt: TGTGCCAGCAGCTTAGGGCAGGGCCCCTTCTTAAGCAATCAGCCCCAGCATTTT
d_call: -; v_call: TRBV4-3; cdr3_length: 14; j_call: TRBJ2-5; cdr3_aa: CASSQGAYQETQYF; cdr3_nt: TGCGCCAGCAGCCAAGGGGCATACCAAGAGACCCAGTACTTC